These 10 T cell receptor beta chains originate from one sample sequenced in a study of T cell clonality in common variable immunodeficiency. Repertoires were generated with immunoSEQ multiplex PCR, while TCRdb's copy carries only in-frame clones and drops some. The data show some 54,000 clones, with none appearing a single time. Sequenced input: peripheral blood mononuclear cells. These TCRs come from a person aged 18 to 70 in good health.

Points on this clone: The read halts 3 residues ahead of the CDR3 end, with the missing end drawn from the germline J gene. V usage is TRBV7-2 and J usage is TRBJ1-2; 8 nucleotides align to TRBD1. V lost 3 bases, J lost 4 bases, and 1 base stayed unmatched. The length of the CDR3 is 13 residues. Per the germline V gene, CDR1 is SGHTA and CDR2 is FQGNSA. Partial CDR3 DNA: TGTGCCAGCAGCTTGACAGGGGCCTATGGC. Translating it yields CASSLTGAYG. In full, the CDR3 reads CASSLTGAYGYTF.

In this sample, this clone turned up many times. The read terminates 3 residues ahead of where the CDR3 ends, so the germline J gene completes it. The chain employs TRBV6-4 and TRBJ2-3, with 10 bases lining up with TRBD2. Trimming removed 0 bases from V and 3 bases from J; junction bases left unmatched: 3. There are 16 residues in the CDR3. The germline V gene encodes CDR1 MRHNA and CDR2 SNTAGT. The CDR3 DNA, read in part, is TGTGCCAGCAGTGACTCGATTAGCGGGAGGACAGATACG. Translation: CASSDSISGRTDT. The full CDR3 reads CASSDSISGRTDTQYF.

This clone was seen many times. The sequence runs out 3 residues before the end of the CDR3; the remainder is reconstructed from the germline J gene. The rearrangement joins TRBV5-1 to TRBJ1-1; the match to TRBD1 covers 7 bases. Germline V gene lookup returns CDR1 SGHRS and CDR2 YFSETQ. Trimming removed 4 bases from V and 6 bases from J; junction bases left unmatched: 6. The CDR3 is made up of 13 amino acids. CDR3 residues: CASSTGELAEAFF. The CDR3 DNA, read in part, is TGCGCCAGCAGCACAGGGGAGTTGGCTGAA.

This clone was seen ten or more times. The CDR3 end lies 3 residues beyond the end of the read and is filled in from the germline J gene. V is TRBV7-3 and J is TRBJ2-2; D gene ambiguous. Trimming removed 0 bases from V and 6 bases from J, with 8 bases in between. This CDR3 is 14 amino acids long. CDR1 SGHTA and CDR2 FQGTGA come from the germline V gene. Partial CDR3 DNA: TGTGCCAGCAGCTTAACGTTAGGGTCCGGGGAG. This encodes CASSLTLGSGE. The full CDR3 is CASSLTLGSGELFF.

Ten or more counts support this clone. The read comes to an end 3 residues before the CDR3 does, leaving the germline J gene to fill in the end. The J gene is TRBJ1-2, the V gene TRBV7-9; 7 nucleotides align to TRBD1. Germline CDR1 and CDR2: SEHNR and FQNEAQ (reference sequence). The CDR3 covers 13 residues. The sequenced part of the CDR3 DNA is TGTGCCAGCAGCGTTCGGACAGGCGGAGGC. Protein product: CASSVRTGGG. The CDR3 as a whole reads CASSVRTGGGYTF.

This clone was counted at least ten times. The read is 3 residues too short to cover the CDR3 end, so that end is filled in from the germline J gene. The chain employs TRBV2 and TRBJ2-2, with a weak D call TRBD2 (5 bases). Germline CDR1 reads SNHLY; CDR2 reads FYNNEI. V lost 3 bases and J 2 bases, leaving 16 bases between the germline ends. The CDR3 is made up of 17 amino acids. Partial CDR3 DNA: TGTGCCAGCAGTGACCCGTGGCAGCGACTAAACACCGGGGAG. It codes for CASSDPWQRLNTGE. The whole CDR3 is CASSDPWQRLNTGELFF.

Remarks on this clone: The read gets to within 3 residues of the CDR3 end, and the germline J gene fills in the rest. The chain uses TRBV7-9 and TRBJ2-7; 8 bases match TRBD1. V was pared by 2 bases and J by 5 bases, with 5 bases of the junction left unmatched. Germline loops: CDR1 SEHNR, CDR2 FQNEAQ (reference sequence). CDR3 length equals 14 residues. Incomplete CDR3 DNA: TGTGCCAGCAGCTTACAGGGGGCGGTCGACGAG. Its translation: CASSLQGAVDE. The entire CDR3 protein is CASSLQGAVDEQYF.

This clone has a handful of counts. The read ends 3 residues shy of where the CDR3 ends; the end is completed using the germline J gene. The chain employs TRBV7-9 and TRBJ2-2, with D unclear. The CDR3 loop spans 14 amino acids. The germline V and J ends were trimmed by 5 bases and 5 bases, with 12 bases remaining between them. CDR1 SEHNR and CDR2 FQNEAQ come from the germline V gene (reference sequence). CDR3 sequence reads: CASSPMRATGELFF. CDR3 DNA, as far as it was read: TGTGCCAGCAGCCCGATGCGAGCTACCGGGGAG.

The sample holds a few counts of this clone. The read stops 3 residues short of the end of the CDR3; the missing end is completed from the germline J gene. The chain has TRBV20-1 and TRBJ2-1; D perhaps matches TRBD2 (5 bases). This CDR3 comprises 16 residues. V lost 0 bases to trimming and J lost 2 bases, with 14 bases between them. Germline V lookup: CDR1 DFQATT, CDR2 SNEGSKA (reference sequence). The sequenced CDR3 bases are TGCAGTGCTAGAGACCCCCCCGGGGTCCCCTACAATGAG. This translates into CSARDPPGVPYNE. The whole CDR3 protein is CSARDPPGVPYNEQFF.

This clone was seen repeatedly, ten times or more. The read falls 3 residues short of the CDR3 end, and the missing part is taken from the germline J gene. The chain recombines TRBV10-3 with TRBJ1-2, with D possibly matching TRBD1 (5 bases). There are 13 residues in the CDR3. Between the trimmed V and J ends, which lost 6 bases and 4 bases, there was a span of 12 bases. Germline lookup yields CDR1 ENHRY and CDR2 SYGVKD. The CDR3 spells CAISPEGSYGYTF. The part of the CDR3 DNA that was read is TGTGCCATCAGCCCTGAGGGGTCCTATGGC.